The 13 T cell receptor beta chains presented below share a single source sample, sequenced in a study of cytomegalovirus exposure and HLA in healthy donors. PCR involved 60 Vbeta and 13 Jbeta primers. Only in-frame clones appear in the TCRdb table, and some are missing; sequencing was by immunoSEQ multiplex PCR. This sample has around 150,000 clones, with around 79% found just once. The sequenced sample consisted of PBMCs. These receptors originate from a middle-aged man in good health and CMV-seronegative.

The V and J genes are TRBV10-3 and TRBJ2-7; 7 bases agree with TRBD1. CDR3 length: 13 amino acids. Trimming took 0 bases from V and 6 from J; bases not matched to a gene: 2. Germline-derived CDR1 and CDR2 are ENHRY and SYGVKD. The CDR3 sequence is CAISESRGREQYF. CDR3 nucleotides: TGTGCCATCAGTGAGTCGAGGGGGCGCGAGCAGTACTTC.

This rearrangement joins TRBV30 to TRBJ2-4, with 8 nucleotides matching TRBD2. Trimming removed 0 bases from V and 6 bases from J; junction bases left unmatched: 4. CDR3 size: 14 residues. CDR1 GTSNPN and CDR2 SVGIG come from the germline V gene (reference sequence). Here the CDR3 reads CAWSVGGGRNIQYF. The CDR3 DNA follows: TGTGCCTGGAGTGTAGGCGGGGGGAGAAACATTCAGTACTTC.

The chain links TRBV7-8 to TRBJ1-6; 7 positions agree with TRBD1. V gave up 11 bases and J gave up 7 bases; unmatched junction bases: 11. There are 14 residues in the CDR3. Germline CDR1 SGHVS, CDR2 FQNEAQ. The CDR3 coding sequence is TGTGCCGCCGGTGGGGGACAGACAAATTCACCCCTCCACTTT. Translated, it gives CAAGGGQTNSPLHF.

The J gene is TRBJ2-7, the V gene TRBV27, with 9 bases that match TRBD2. This CDR3 comprises 14 residues. J lost 7 bases, V lost 3 bases, and 7 bases had no gene match. Germline values: CDR1 MNHEY, CDR2 SMNVEV (reference sequence). The CDR3 nucleotides read TGTGCCAGCAGTTTTACAGCGGGGGGATGTGAGCAGTACTTC. This gives the protein CASSFTAGGCEQYF.

Only a few counts were recorded for this clone. The chain employs TRBV4-1 and TRBJ2-7, with TRBD1 matching over 7 bases. The CDR3 contains 16 residues. The V gene end was trimmed by 2 bases and the J gene end by 2 bases; junction bases not matched to a gene: 9. Germline V gene sequence: CDR1 MGHRA, CDR2 YSYEKL. In DNA, the CDR3 is TGCGCCAGCAGCCAAATCGGGACAGACAACACCTACGAGCAGTACTTC. Translation gives CASSQIGTDNTYEQYF.

The rearrangement uses TRBV25-1 and TRBJ2-7, with 7 nucleotides matching TRBD1. Trimming at V came to 8 bases and at J to 6 bases, leaving 7 bases not matched to a gene. The germline V gene encodes CDR1 MGHDK and CDR2 SYGVNS. The CDR3 spans 12 residues. CDR3 in DNA: TGTGCCAGCGGCCTAGCAGGGGGCGAGCAGTACTTC. Residues: CASGLAGGEQYF.

V and J are TRBV27 and TRBJ1-1, with D unresolved. The CDR3 extends over 13 amino acids. The V end was cut by 8 bases, the J end by 5 bases, with 15 bases between. Germline CDR1 is MNHEY and CDR2 is SMNVEV (reference sequence). CDR3 nucleotide sequence: TGTGCCAGCGGGGAGGGTTTCGGGACTGAAGCTTTCTTT. Translated: CASGEGFGTEAFF.

The V gene is TRBV5-1, the J gene TRBJ1-1; 7 bases align to TRBD1. CDR3 length equals 12 residues. Germline V CDR1 and CDR2: SGHRS, YFSETQ. The V gene end was trimmed by 5 bases and the J gene end by 6 bases; junction bases not matched to a gene: 4. The CDR3, as DNA: TGCGCCAGCAGTACCGGGACAGCTGAAGCTTTCTTT. The encoded protein is CASSTGTAEAFF.

V and J are TRBV2 and TRBJ1-2; weak D call: TRBD1 (6 bases). Germline V gene data show CDR1 as SNHLY and CDR2 as FYNNEI. The CDR3 sequence is 16 residues long. The V end lost 0 bases, the J end lost 3 bases, and 14 bases lay between the germline ends. The CDR3 DNA follows: TGTGCCAGCAGTGAAGCGCCGGGGGGGCCGGACTATGGCTACACCTTC. This codes for CASSEAPGGPDYGYTF.

V and J are TRBV5-1 and TRBJ1-4; no clear D gene. Trimming left V 5 bases short and J 2 bases short, with 10 bases between. This CDR3 contains 14 residues. In germline, CDR1 is SGHRS, CDR2 YFSETQ. The CDR3 sequence is CASRPWETNEKLFF. The CDR3 nucleotides are TGCGCCAGCAGGCCGTGGGAGACTAATGAAAAACTGTTTTTT. The variable domain in full, with the rest retrieved from reference TRBV5-1 and TRBJ1-4, is KAGVTQTPRYLIKTRGQQVTLSCSPISGHRSVSWYQQTPGQGLQFLFEYFSETQRNKGNFPGRFSGRQFSNSRSEMNVSTLELGDSALYLCASRPWETNEKLFFGSGTQLSVL.

This clone has just a few counts. Other DNA sequences in the sample encode the same CDR3. CDR3 nucleotide sequence: TGTGCCTGGAGTGGCGGGGACAATCAGCCCCAGCATTTT. This codes for CAWSGGDNQPQHF. The V and J genes are TRBV30 and TRBJ1-5; unclear D gene. This CDR3 has 13 residues. The germline V gene has CDR1 GTSNPN and CDR2 SVGIG (reference sequence). V dropped 1 base and J dropped 3 bases, with 7 bases sitting between them.

V usage is TRBV15 and J usage is TRBJ1-4; 8 positions match TRBD1. This CDR3 comprises 16 residues. CDR1 is LNHNV and CDR2 is YYDKDF in the germline V gene (reference sequence). J gave up 6 bases and V 5 bases, and 11 bases lay outside the gene matches. The CDR3 coding sequence is TGTGCCACCAGCCCCCTACCGGGACAGGAGTATGAAAAACTGTTTTTT. Its protein product is CATSPLPGQEYEKLFF. The complete variable domain, with remaining parts taken from reference TRBV15 and TRBJ1-4, reads DAMVIQNPRYQVTQFGKPVTLSCSQTLNHNVMYWYQQKSSQAPKLLFHYYDKDFNNEADTPDNFQSRRPNTSFCFLDIRSPGLGDTAMYLCATSPLPGQEYEKLFFGSGTQLSVL.

The chain recombines TRBV2 with TRBJ2-1; 14 bases agree with TRBD2. After removal of 6 bases from V and 0 bases from J, the junction contained 7 bases not matched to a gene. This CDR3 region has 18 residues. Germline V gene lookup returns CDR1 SNHLY and CDR2 FYNNEI. The CDR3 DNA reads as TGTGCCAGCAGAACAGGACTAGCGGGGGGTGGCTCCTACAATGAGCAGTTCTTC. The encoded protein is CASRTGLAGGGSYNEQFF. The complete variable domain, with remaining parts taken from reference TRBV2 and TRBJ2-1, reads EPEVTQTPSHQVTQMGQEVILRCVPISNHLYFYWYRQILGQKVEFLVSFYNNEISEKSEIFDDQFSVERPDGSNFTLKIRSTKLEDSAMYFCASRTGLAGGGSYNEQFFGPGTRLTVL.